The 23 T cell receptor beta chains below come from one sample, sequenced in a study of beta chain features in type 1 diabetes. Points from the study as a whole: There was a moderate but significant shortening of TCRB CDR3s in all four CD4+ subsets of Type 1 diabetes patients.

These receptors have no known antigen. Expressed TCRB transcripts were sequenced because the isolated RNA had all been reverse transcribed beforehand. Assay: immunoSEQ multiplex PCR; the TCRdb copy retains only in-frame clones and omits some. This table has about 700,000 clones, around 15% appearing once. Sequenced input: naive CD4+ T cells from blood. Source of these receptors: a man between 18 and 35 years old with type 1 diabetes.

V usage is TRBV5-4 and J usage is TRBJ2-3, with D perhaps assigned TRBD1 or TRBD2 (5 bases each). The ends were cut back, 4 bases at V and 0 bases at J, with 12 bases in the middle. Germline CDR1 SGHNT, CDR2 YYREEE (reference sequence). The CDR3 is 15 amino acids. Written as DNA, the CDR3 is TGTGCCAGCAGCAAGATGGGGGTAAGCACAGATACGCAGTATTTT. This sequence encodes CASSKMGVSTDTQYF.

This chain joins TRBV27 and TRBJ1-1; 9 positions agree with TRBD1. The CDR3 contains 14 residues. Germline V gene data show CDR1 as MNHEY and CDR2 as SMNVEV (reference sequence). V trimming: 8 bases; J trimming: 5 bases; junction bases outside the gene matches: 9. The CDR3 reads CASGGQGGRTEAFF. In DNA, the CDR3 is TGTGCCAGCGGGGGACAGGGCGGTCGGACTGAAGCTTTCTTT.

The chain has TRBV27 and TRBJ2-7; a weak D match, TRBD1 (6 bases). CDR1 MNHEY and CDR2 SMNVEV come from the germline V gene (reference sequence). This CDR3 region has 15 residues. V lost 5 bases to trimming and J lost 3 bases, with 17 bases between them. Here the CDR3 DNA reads TGTGCCAGCAGTCGACCGACAGGTATTGGCTACGAGCAGTACTTC. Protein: CASSRPTGIGYEQYF.

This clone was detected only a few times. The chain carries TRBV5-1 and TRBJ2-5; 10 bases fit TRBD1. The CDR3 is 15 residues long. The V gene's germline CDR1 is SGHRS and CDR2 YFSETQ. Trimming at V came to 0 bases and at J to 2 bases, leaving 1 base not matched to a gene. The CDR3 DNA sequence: TGCGCCAGCAGCTTGGAGGGACAGGGGCAAGAGACCCAGTACTTC. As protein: CASSLEGQGQETQYF.

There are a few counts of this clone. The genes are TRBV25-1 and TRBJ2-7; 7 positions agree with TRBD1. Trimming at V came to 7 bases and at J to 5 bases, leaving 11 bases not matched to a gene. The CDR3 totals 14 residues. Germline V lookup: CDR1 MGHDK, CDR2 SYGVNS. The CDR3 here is CASKEARQGDEQYF. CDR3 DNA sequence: TGTGCCAGCAAAGAGGCTCGACAGGGTGACGAGCAGTACTTC.

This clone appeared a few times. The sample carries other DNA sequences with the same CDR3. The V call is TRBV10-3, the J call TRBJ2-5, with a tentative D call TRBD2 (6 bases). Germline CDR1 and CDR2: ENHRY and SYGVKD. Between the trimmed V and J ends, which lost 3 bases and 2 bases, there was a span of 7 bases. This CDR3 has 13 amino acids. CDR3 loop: CAISDGTQETQYF. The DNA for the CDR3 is TGTGCCATCAGTGATGGGACTCAAGAGACCCAGTACTTC.

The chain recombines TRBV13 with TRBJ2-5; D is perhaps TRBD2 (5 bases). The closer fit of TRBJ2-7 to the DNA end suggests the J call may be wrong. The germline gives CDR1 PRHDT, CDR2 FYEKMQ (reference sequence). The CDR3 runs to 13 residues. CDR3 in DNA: TGTGCCAGCAGTGAGACTAACTCCTACGAGCAGTACTTC. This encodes CASSETNSYEQYF.

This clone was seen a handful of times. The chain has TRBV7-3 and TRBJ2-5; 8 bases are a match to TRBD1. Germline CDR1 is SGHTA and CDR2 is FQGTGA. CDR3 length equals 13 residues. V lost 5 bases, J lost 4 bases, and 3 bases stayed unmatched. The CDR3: CASSLGQGETQYF. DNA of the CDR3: TGTGCCAGCAGCCTAGGACAGGGAGAGACCCAGTACTTC.

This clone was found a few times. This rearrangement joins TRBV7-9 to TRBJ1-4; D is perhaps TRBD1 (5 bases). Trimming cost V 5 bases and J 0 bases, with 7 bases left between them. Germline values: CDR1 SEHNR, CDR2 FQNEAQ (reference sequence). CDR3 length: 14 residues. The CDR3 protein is CASSAGSTNEKLFF. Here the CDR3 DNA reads TGTGCCAGCAGCGCAGGGTCAACTAATGAAAAACTGTTTTTT.

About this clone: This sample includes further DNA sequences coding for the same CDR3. The CDR3 sequence: CASSLGPGELFF. CDR3 coding DNA: TGTGCCAGCAGCTTAGGGCCCGGGGAGCTGTTTTTT. This chain connects TRBV7-9 to TRBJ2-2, with D unclear. Germline-derived CDR1 and CDR2 are SEHNR and FQNEAQ (reference sequence). V was trimmed by 1 base and J by 6 bases, leaving 3 bases between them. The CDR3 has 12 amino acids.

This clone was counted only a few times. CDR3 nucleotides: TGCAGCGTTGCGGGGCCGTCAACGAACACTGAAGCTTTCTTT. Translation: CSVAGPSTNTEAFF. This chain uses TRBV29-1 with TRBJ1-1, with TRBD1 as a possible D gene (5 bases). Trimming shortened V by 4 bases and J by 1 base, and 13 bases separated the two germline ends. The germline V gene encodes CDR1 SQVTM and CDR2 ANQGSEA. The CDR3 runs to 14 residues.

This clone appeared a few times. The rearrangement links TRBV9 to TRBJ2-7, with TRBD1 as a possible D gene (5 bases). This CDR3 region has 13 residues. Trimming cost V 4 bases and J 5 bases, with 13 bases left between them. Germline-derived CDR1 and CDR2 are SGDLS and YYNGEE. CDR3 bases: TGTGCCAGCAGCAAAGACAGTGCCGACGAGCAGTACTTC. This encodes CASSKDSADEQYF.

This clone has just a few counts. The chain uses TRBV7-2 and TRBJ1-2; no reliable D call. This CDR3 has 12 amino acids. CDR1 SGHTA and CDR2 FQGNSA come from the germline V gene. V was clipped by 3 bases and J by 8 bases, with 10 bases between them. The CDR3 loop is CASSFTVGGYTF. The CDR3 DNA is TGTGCCAGCAGCTTTACAGTAGGCGGCTACACCTTC.

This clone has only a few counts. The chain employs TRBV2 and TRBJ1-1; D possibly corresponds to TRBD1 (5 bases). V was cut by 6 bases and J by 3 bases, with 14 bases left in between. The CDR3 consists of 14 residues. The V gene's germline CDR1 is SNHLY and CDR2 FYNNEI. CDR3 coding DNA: TGTGCCAGCAGCACAGGTTCCTCCCACACTGAAGCTTTCTTT. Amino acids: CASSTGSSHTEAFF.

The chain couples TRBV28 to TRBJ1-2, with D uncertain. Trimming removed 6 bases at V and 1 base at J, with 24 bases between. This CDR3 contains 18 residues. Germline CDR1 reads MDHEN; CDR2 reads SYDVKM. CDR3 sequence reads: CASSHGGEGGSYNYGYTF. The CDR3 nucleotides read TGTGCCAGCAGCCACGGCGGGGAAGGTGGAAGTTATAACTATGGCTACACCTTC.

The CDR3 reads CAGALTGFTGELFF. The DNA for the CDR3 is TGTGCCGGAGCCTTGACAGGGTTTACCGGGGAGCTGTTTTTT. J is TRBJ2-2 and V is TRBV7-9, with 7 bases that match TRBD1. The CDR3 has 14 amino acids. V trimming: 11 bases; J trimming: 5 bases; junction bases outside the gene matches: 11. Germline V gene sequence: CDR1 SEHNR, CDR2 FQNEAQ (reference sequence).

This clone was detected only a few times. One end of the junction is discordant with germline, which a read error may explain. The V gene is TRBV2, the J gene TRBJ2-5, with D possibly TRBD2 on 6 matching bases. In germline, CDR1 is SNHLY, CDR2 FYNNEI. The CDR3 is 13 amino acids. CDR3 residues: CASSEGAGETQYF. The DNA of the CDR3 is TGTGCCAGCAGCGAAGGGGCGGGGGAGACCCAGTACTTC.

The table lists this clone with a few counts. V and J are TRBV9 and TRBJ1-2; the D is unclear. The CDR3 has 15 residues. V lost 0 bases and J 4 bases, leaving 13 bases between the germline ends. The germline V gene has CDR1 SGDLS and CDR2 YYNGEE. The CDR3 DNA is TGTGCCAGCAGCGTAGGAGGTCTTGCCTTCTATGGCTACACCTTC. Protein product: CASSVGGLAFYGYTF.

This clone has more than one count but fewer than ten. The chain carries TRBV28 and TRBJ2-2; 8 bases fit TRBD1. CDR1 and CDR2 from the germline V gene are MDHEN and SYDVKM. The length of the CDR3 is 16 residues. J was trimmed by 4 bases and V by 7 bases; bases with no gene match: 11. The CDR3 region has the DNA TGTGCCAGCAACGTTCCCAGGGGGCTCGGCACCGGGGAGCTGTTTTTT. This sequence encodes CASNVPRGLGTGELFF. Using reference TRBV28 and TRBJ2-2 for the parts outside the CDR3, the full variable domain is DVKVTQSSRYLVKRTGEKVFLECVQDMDHENMFWYRQDPGLGLRLIYFSYDVKMKEKGDIPEGYSVSREKKERFSLILESASTNQTSMYLCASNVPRGLGTGELFFGEGSRLTVL.

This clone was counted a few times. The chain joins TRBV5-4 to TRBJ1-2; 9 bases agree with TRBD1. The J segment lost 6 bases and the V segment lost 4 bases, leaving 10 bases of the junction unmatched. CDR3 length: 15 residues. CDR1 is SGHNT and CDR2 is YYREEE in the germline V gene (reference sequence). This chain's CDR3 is CASSGPGTGFDGYTF. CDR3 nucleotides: TGTGCCAGCAGCGGCCCCGGGACAGGGTTTGATGGCTACACCTTC.

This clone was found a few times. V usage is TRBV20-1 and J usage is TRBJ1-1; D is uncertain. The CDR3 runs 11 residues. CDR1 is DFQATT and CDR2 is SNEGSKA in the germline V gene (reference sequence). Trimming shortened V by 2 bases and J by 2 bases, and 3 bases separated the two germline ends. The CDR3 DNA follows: TGCAGTGCTAGATATAACACTGAAGCTTTCTTT. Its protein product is CSARYNTEAFF.

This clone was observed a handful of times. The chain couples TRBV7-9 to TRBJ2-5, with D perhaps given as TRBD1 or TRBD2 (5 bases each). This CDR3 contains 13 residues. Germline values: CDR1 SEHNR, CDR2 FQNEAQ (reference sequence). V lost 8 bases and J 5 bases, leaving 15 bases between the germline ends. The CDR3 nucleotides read TGTGCCAGCCCGCTAGGGACGGGGGAGACCCAGTACTTC. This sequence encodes CASPLGTGETQYF.

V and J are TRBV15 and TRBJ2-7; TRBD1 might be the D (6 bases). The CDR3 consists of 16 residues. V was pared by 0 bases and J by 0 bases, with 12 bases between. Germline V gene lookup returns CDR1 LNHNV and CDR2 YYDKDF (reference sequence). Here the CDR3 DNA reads TGTGCCACCAGCAGAGAGGAGGCAGGGGACTCCTACGAGCAGTACTTC. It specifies CATSREEAGDSYEQYF.